Reported below is one T cell receptor (beta chain). The sample originates from a study of blood T cell repertoires in COVID-19. About the study: Samples taken during acute and convalescent COVID-19 were collected in the United States, Italy and Spain.

In the authors' workflow: Nucleated cell counts were estimated from reference gene primer amplification. Sequencing was performed with immunoSEQ multiplex PCR; in TCRdb, only in-frame clones are kept and a portion is missing. For V, J and clone size, that table is used; D and trimming come from the DNA. The sample lists over 110,000 clones; approximately 89% were seen once. Sequencing was performed on peripheral blood. This sequence was found in a human donor in a cohort sampled during active COVID-19.

In DNA form, the CDR3 reads TGTGCCATCAGTGAGAGTGGGAGCTGGCAGTATTTT. Its protein product is CAISESGSWQYF. V is TRBV10-3 and J is TRBJ2-3; a possible D gene is TRBD2 (5 bases). CDR3 length: 12 amino acids. Trimming stripped 2 bases from V and 11 bases from J, with 11 bases between. Per the germline V gene, CDR1 is ENHRY and CDR2 is SYGVKD.